The 31 T cell receptor beta chains below come from one sample, sequenced in a study of control samples from healthy donors and cancer patients. Assay: immunoSEQ multiplex PCR; the TCRdb copy retains only in-frame clones and omits some. The sample holds some 28,000 clones, about 80% seen once. The sample was PBMCs. Receptor source: a man aged 60 to 69 with head and neck cancer.

The rearrangement uses TRBV21-1 and TRBJ2-7; the table's TRBD2 call for D was not verified on the DNA. TRBV21-1 is designated a pseudogene. This CDR3 has 19 amino acids. The CDR3 region is CASSKVSGCVQREGGEQYF. Written as DNA, the CDR3 is TGTGCCAGCAGCAAAGTCTCTGGGTGCGTCCAGCGGGAGGGTGGTGAGCAGTACTTC.

The chain employs TRBV11-2 and TRBJ2-7; TRBD1 aligns across 9 bases. The germline CDR1 and CDR2 sequences are SGHAT and FQNNGV. The CDR3 contains 15 residues. V shed 4 bases and J 3 bases; nucleotides not matched to a gene: 7. CDR3 DNA sequence: TGTGCCAGCAGCTACAGGACAGGGGCGTACTACGAGCAGTACTTC. It is translated as CASSYRTGAYYEQYF. Full variable domain (missing parts from reference TRBV11-2 and TRBJ2-7): EAGVAQSPRYKIIEKRQSVAFWCNPISGHATLYWYQQILGQGPKLLIQFQNNGVVDDSQLPKDRFSAERLKGVDSTLKIQPAKLEDSAVYLCASSYRTGAYYEQYFGPGTRLTVT.

The chain links TRBV5-4 to TRBJ2-1; TRBD2 matches 8 bases. There are 15 residues in the CDR3. Germline loops: CDR1 SGHNT, CDR2 YYREEE (reference sequence). Unmatched junction bases numbered 3, after V lost 4 bases and J lost 0 bases. As DNA, the CDR3 is TGTGCCAGCAGCCTCGGGACTAGCTCCTACAATGAGCAGTTCTTC. Amino acids: CASSLGTSSYNEQFF.

This clone was recorded once. The CDR3 reads CASSRRGAGRVRTEAFF. The CDR3 nucleotides are TGTGCCAGCAGCCGCCGCGGCGCAGGGAGGGTTCGCACTGAAGCTTTCTTT. This rearrangement joins TRBV7-9 to TRBJ1-1; TRBD1 is a possible D gene (5 bases). The CDR3 loop spans 17 amino acids. Deletions cut 5 bases from V and 4 bases from J, with 23 bases between. The germline V gene has CDR1 SEHNR and CDR2 FQNEAQ (reference sequence).

This chain joins TRBV27 and TRBJ2-4, with 9 bases that match TRBD2. There are 16 residues in the CDR3. The germline gives CDR1 MNHEY, CDR2 SMNVEV (reference sequence). The trim removed 4 bases at V and 0 bases at J, leaving 4 bases unmatched. This CDR3 is CASSSGLALAKNIQYF. The CDR3 bases are TGTGCCAGCAGTTCAGGACTAGCGCTAGCCAAAAACATTCAGTACTTC.

The chain recombines TRBV6-4 with TRBJ2-3; D unresolved. The length of the CDR3 is 14 residues. The germline V gene encodes CDR1 MRHNA and CDR2 SNTAGT. With 7 bases removed from V and 2 bases from J, the gap between germline ends came to 13 bases. DNA of the CDR3: TGTGCCAGCACCGAAGGACCTAACACAGATACGCAGTATTTT. Residues: CASTEGPNTDTQYF.

The chain is built from TRBV6-4 and TRBJ2-7, with 11 positions matching TRBD2. Germline CDR1 is MRHNA and CDR2 is SNTAGT. V shed 6 bases, J shed 5 bases, and the junction held 9 bases outside the gene matches. The CDR3 length is 15 residues. The CDR3 is CASSPSTSGSDEQYF. The CDR3 DNA follows: TGTGCCAGCAGCCCCTCCACTAGCGGGAGCGACGAGCAGTACTTC.

This clone was recorded a few times. The chain uses TRBV19 and TRBJ1-5, with TRBD1 identical over 11 bases. Germline CDR1 is LNHDA and CDR2 is SQIVND (reference sequence). The CDR3 consists of 18 residues. V lost 4 bases to trimming and J lost 0 bases; unmatched junction nucleotides: 8. The CDR3 here is CASSKRGQGGPSNQPQHF. The CDR3 region has the DNA TGTGCCAGTAGTAAAAGGGGACAGGGGGGTCCTAGCAATCAGCCCCAGCATTTT.

The V gene is TRBV7-9, the J gene TRBJ1-2; D not certain. In germline, CDR1 is SEHNR, CDR2 FQNEAQ (reference sequence). The CDR3 contains 14 residues. V was clipped by 0 bases and J by 4 bases, with 9 bases between them. CDR3 coding DNA: TGTGCCAGCAGCTTAGCGCGCAGCATCTATGGCTACACCTTC. Translated: CASSLARSIYGYTF.

This rearrangement joins TRBV28 to TRBJ1-1; no clear D. The V end lost 3 bases, the J end lost 2 bases, and 4 bases lay between the germline ends. Germline loops: CDR1 MDHEN, CDR2 SYDVKM. CDR3 length: 12 residues. CDR3 coding DNA: TGTGCCAGCAGTTTCCCAAACACTGAAGCTTTCTTT. Its protein product is CASSFPNTEAFF.

The chain is built from TRBV18 and TRBJ2-7; TRBD1 might be the D (6 bases). Germline CDR1 KGHSH, CDR2 LQKENI. The CDR3 is 14 amino acids. V was shortened by 5 bases and J by 3 bases, with 14 bases between the two germline ends. The CDR3 DNA follows: TGTGCCAGCTCATCACAGGGAGAATACTACGAGCAGTACTTC. Its protein product is CASSSQGEYYEQYF.

This rearrangement joins TRBV5-8 to TRBJ2-3, with TRBD2 identical over 10 bases. Germline CDR1 and CDR2: SGHTS and YDEGEE. This CDR3 spans 16 amino acids. With V trimmed by 7 bases and J by 1 base, 9 bases remained unmatched. CDR3 protein: CASGRPGTSGTDTQYF. The CDR3 DNA sequence: TGTGCCAGCGGAAGACCGGGGACTAGCGGCACAGATACGCAGTATTTT.

V gene TRBV11-2 combines with J gene TRBJ2-7; TRBD2 is a possible D gene (6 bases). Germline V gene data show CDR1 as SGHAT and CDR2 as FQNNGV. V dropped 0 bases and J dropped 0 bases, with 9 bases sitting between them. This CDR3 is 15 amino acids long. CDR3 coding DNA: TGTGCCAGCAGCTTAGAGGGGGGAGACTCCTACGAGCAGTACTTC. Translation gives CASSLEGGDSYEQYF.

The chain combines TRBV16 with TRBJ2-1; D is possibly TRBD1 (5 bases). The CDR3 sequence is 15 residues long. Trimming took off 2 bases at V and 11 bases at J, with 19 bases between the two ends. Germline lookup yields CDR1 KGHSY and CDR2 FQNENV. For the CDR3, the DNA is TGTGCCAGCAGCCAAGAGCAGGGTTCCCCAATGAAGCAGTTCTTC. Translating it yields CASSQEQGSPMKQFF. The whole variable domain, filled in from reference TRBV16 and TRBJ2-1, reads GEEVAQTPKHLVRGEGQKAKLYCAPIKGHSYVFWYQQVLKNEFKFLISFQNENVFDETGMPKERFSAKCLPNSPCSLEIQATKLEDSAVYFCASSQEQGSPMKQFFGPGTRLTVL.

This chain uses TRBV28 with TRBJ1-4; 8 positions agree with TRBD1. V was clipped by 6 bases and J by 8 bases; unmatched bases: 8. The CDR3 is 14 amino acids. The V gene's germline CDR1 is MDHEN and CDR2 SYDVKM. The CDR3 is CASSPRTGNEKLFF. The CDR3 DNA reads TGTGCCAGCAGCCCAAGGACAGGGAACGAAAAACTGTTTTTT.

The rearrangement uses TRBV15 and TRBJ2-3; D is perhaps TRBD2 (6 bases). V was shortened by 1 base and J by 6 bases, with 20 bases between the two germline ends. Germline assignment: CDR1 LNHNV and CDR2 YYDKDF (reference sequence). This CDR3 region has 17 residues. This chain's CDR3 is CATSRGIGTAAADTQYF. The CDR3 bases are TGTGCCACCAGCAGAGGGATTGGGACTGCCGCGGCGGATACGCAGTATTTT.

CDR3 sequence: CASSIRTGTDTQYF. The CDR3 DNA sequence: TGTGCCAGCAGTATTAGGACCGGCACAGATACGCAGTATTTT. The chain links TRBV28 to TRBJ2-3; no firm D call. This CDR3 comprises 14 residues. The germline V and J ends were trimmed by 5 bases and 1 base, with 10 bases remaining between them. CDR1 MDHEN and CDR2 SYDVKM come from the germline V gene.

V gene TRBV4-3 combines with J gene TRBJ1-1, with TRBD1 as a possible D gene (5 bases). V lost 1 base and J lost 0, with 9 bases in between. Germline loops: CDR1 LGHNA, CDR2 YSLEER. This CDR3 contains 15 residues. The CDR3 reads CASSQAQGLNTEAFF. The CDR3 DNA follows: TGCGCCAGCAGCCAAGCTCAGGGCCTGAACACTGAAGCTTTCTTT.

This clone was found a few times. The chain links TRBV9 to TRBJ2-1, with 7 bases lining up with TRBD2. V lost 4 bases and J lost 3; bases outside the gene matches: 10. Germline V CDR1 and CDR2: SGDLS, YYNGEE. This CDR3 has 16 residues. CDR3 amino acids: CASSPEGVAGYNEQFF. CDR3 DNA sequence: TGTGCCAGCAGCCCAGAGGGAGTAGCGGGCTACAATGAGCAGTTCTTC.

The V and J genes are TRBV12-3 or TRBV12-4 and TRBJ2-2; tentatively, D is TRBD1 or TRBD2 (5 bases each). The CDR3 loop spans 12 amino acids. Trimming left V 11 bases short and J 5 bases short, with 12 bases between. The CDR3 region is CAGQEGTGELFF. CDR3 nucleotide sequence: TGTGCCGGACAAGAGGGTACCGGGGAGCTGTTTTTT.

The CDR3 DNA reads as TGTGCCTCAGGGGTAGGGGGCTATAATTCACCCCTCCACTTT. The encoded protein is CASGVGGYNSPLHF. This chain uses TRBV30 with TRBJ1-6; TRBD1 is a possible D gene (6 bases). The germline V gene has CDR1 GTSNPN and CDR2 SVGIG (reference sequence). The CDR3 is 14 amino acids. Trimming cost V 7 bases and J 3 bases, with 13 bases left between them.

This chain uses TRBV5-1 with TRBJ2-7, with 8 bases matching TRBD1. Trimming cost V 0 bases and J 0 bases; bases outside gene matches: 5. This CDR3 region has 16 residues. Germline CDR1 SGHRS, CDR2 YFSETQ. Here the CDR3 reads CASSLVGQGASYEQYF. The CDR3 nucleotides are TGCGCCAGCAGCTTGGTTGGGCAGGGGGCCTCCTACGAGCAGTACTTC.

The chain uses TRBV27 and TRBJ2-7, with TRBD1 matching 9 bases. V was pared by 2 bases and J by 6 bases, with 5 bases of the junction left unmatched. The CDR3 totals 14 residues. Germline CDR1 is MNHEY and CDR2 is SMNVEV (reference sequence). The CDR3: CASSLEGTGFEQYF. In DNA, the CDR3 is TGTGCCAGCAGTTTAGAAGGGACAGGGTTCGAGCAGTACTTC.

With regard to this clone: At one boundary the junction diverges from the germline segment, which might be a read error. The rearrangement uses TRBV10-1 and TRBJ1-1; a weak D match, TRBD1 (6 bases). Germline V lookup: CDR1 WNHNN, CDR2 SYGVQD (reference sequence). This CDR3 is built from 13 residues. CDR3 sequence reads: CATSPYSTGSAFF. The CDR3 coding sequence is TGCGCCACCAGTCCGTACTCGACAGGATCGGCTTTCTTT.

The genes are TRBV27 and TRBJ1-6; D might be TRBD1 (5 bases). Trimming cost V 8 bases and J 7 bases, with 18 bases left between them. The CDR3 covers 15 residues. Germline CDR1 is MNHEY and CDR2 is SMNVEV (reference sequence). As DNA, the CDR3 is TGTGCCAGCGGCGGGTCCGGGACGGGGAATTCACCCCTCCACTTT. Its translation: CASGGSGTGNSPLHF.

The CDR3 DNA sequence: TGTGCCAGCAGGGGGGGACAGGGGGGTTCACCCCTCCACTTT. This translates into CASRGGQGGSPLHF. The rearrangement joins TRBV28 to TRBJ1-6; TRBD1 aligns across 11 bases. J was trimmed by 9 bases and V by 6 bases; bases with no gene match: 4. The germline CDR1 and CDR2 sequences are MDHEN and SYDVKM. The CDR3 has 14 amino acids.

This clone is classed as medium-sized. The genes are TRBV3-1 (or the pseudogene TRBV3-2) and TRBJ1-1; TRBD1 agrees at 8 bases. The germline V gene has CDR1 LGHDT and CDR2 YNNKEL (reference sequence). The CDR3 spans 15 residues. V shed 5 bases, J shed 4 bases, and the junction held 9 bases outside the gene matches. DNA of the CDR3: TGTGCCAGCAGCTCAGCCGGGACAGGTGTCACTGAAGCTTTCTTT. Its translation is CASSSAGTGVTEAFF.

This clone was recorded a few times. The V and J genes are TRBV15 and TRBJ2-1, with a possible D match to TRBD2 (6 bases). V lost 1 base to trimming and J lost 4 bases, with 11 bases between them. The CDR3 has 15 amino acids. Germline V gene data show CDR1 as LNHNV and CDR2 as YYDKDF (reference sequence). Written as DNA, the CDR3 is TGTGCCACCAGCAGAGGGGGGGACGTATACAATGAGCAGTTCTTC. It encodes CATSRGGDVYNEQFF.

The V and J genes are TRBV9 and TRBJ2-3; 8 bases align to TRBD2. With 4 bases clipped from V and 4 bases from J, the junction kept 14 bases outside the gene matches. Germline V CDR1 and CDR2: SGDLS, YYNGEE. CDR3 length: 17 amino acids. The DNA for the CDR3 is TGTGCCAGCAGCCCCAGTCGGGGGGGGGTCGTATCAGATACGCAGTATTTT. Its translation: CASSPSRGGVVSDTQYF.

The genes are TRBV3-1 (or the pseudogene TRBV3-2) and TRBJ1-2; D uncertain. This CDR3 has 13 amino acids. Germline V gene data show CDR1 as LGHDT and CDR2 as YNNKEL (reference sequence). V was clipped by 8 bases and J by 7 bases, with 17 bases between them. The CDR3 spells CASLGPHASGYTF. CDR3 nucleotide sequence: TGTGCCAGCTTAGGGCCTCACGCCTCTGGCTACACCTTC.

This clone occurred a few times. This rearrangement joins TRBV2 to TRBJ1-1; TRBD1 aligns across 10 bases. This CDR3 is built from 15 residues. V was clipped by 8 bases and J by 6 bases; unmatched bases: 12. From germline, CDR1 is SNHLY and CDR2 FYNNEI. CDR3 in DNA: TGTGCCAGCTGGAGTAGACAGGGGGCGGGCTCTGAAGCTTTCTTT. Amino acid sequence: CASWSRQGAGSEAFF.